One and the same sample provided the 31 T cell receptor beta chains below, sequenced in a study of cytomegalovirus exposure and HLA in healthy donors. Sequencing was performed with immunoSEQ multiplex PCR; in TCRdb, only in-frame clones are kept and a portion is missing. Among about 170,000 clones, about 96% were seen once, and the ten largest hold approximately 0.82%. Material for sequencing was PBMCs. The origin of the receptors is a young woman in good health and CMV-seronegative.

This chain connects TRBV7-6 to TRBJ1-6; 7 bases align to TRBD1. The CDR3 covers 19 residues. With V trimmed by 0 bases and J by 4 bases, 12 bases remained unmatched. Per germline, CDR1 SGHVS and CDR2 FNYEAQ. The CDR3 spells CASSLAAPGDSQYNSPLHF. The CDR3 nucleotides are TGTGCCAGCAGCTTAGCCGCTCCCGGGGACAGCCAATATAATTCACCCCTCCACTTT.

The rearrangement links TRBV7-2 to TRBJ2-3, with TRBD2 identical over 8 bases. This CDR3 is 15 amino acids long. Germline V gene lookup returns CDR1 SGHTA and CDR2 FQGNSA. J was trimmed by 0 bases and V by 3 bases; bases with no gene match: 2. The CDR3 DNA is TGTGCCAGCAGCTTTAGCGGGGCAAGCACAGATACGCAGTATTTT. Translated, it gives CASSFSGASTDTQYF. Filled out from reference TRBV7-2 and TRBJ2-3, the complete variable domain reads GAGVSQSPSNKVTEKGKDVELRCDPISGHTALYWYRQSLGQGLEFLIYFQGNSAPDKSGLPSDRFSAERTGGSVSTLTIQRTQQEDSAVYLCASSFSGASTDTQYFGPGTRLTVL.

The DNA for the CDR3 is TGTGCCAGCAGCGACACAGCGAACACCGGGGAGCTGTTTTTT. Translated, it gives CASSDTANTGELFF. This chain links TRBV7-9 with TRBJ2-2; D is uncertain. V lost 5 bases to trimming and J lost 0 bases, with 7 bases between them. Germline CDR1 is SEHNR and CDR2 is FQNEAQ (reference sequence). The CDR3 has 14 residues.

V and J are TRBV27 and TRBJ1-1; 10 positions agree with TRBD1. J lost 6 bases, V lost 5 bases, and 9 bases had no gene match. The CDR3 sequence is 15 residues long. Germline loops: CDR1 MNHEY, CDR2 SMNVEV (reference sequence). CDR3 DNA sequence: TGTGCCAGCAGTGCCCGACAGGGGGCTGTTGCTGAAGCTTTCTTT. Protein sequence: CASSARQGAVAEAFF.

This chain connects TRBV19 to TRBJ2-7; D perhaps matches TRBD1 (6 bases). V gave up 5 bases and J gave up 10 bases, with 15 bases separating them. The CDR3 contains 12 residues. Germline loops: CDR1 LNHDA, CDR2 SQIVND (reference sequence). CDR3 nucleotides: TGTGCCAGTAGTCCAGACGAGGGGGTTCAGTACTTC. Amino acid sequence: CASSPDEGVQYF.

This clone was seen a single time. The chain joins TRBV12-5 to TRBJ2-7, with 9 bases identical to TRBD2. The germline gives CDR1 LGHNT, CDR2 FRNRAP. V was pared by 7 bases and J by 5 bases, with 9 bases of the junction left unmatched. This CDR3 spans 14 amino acids. CDR3 amino acids: CASAIAGAGDEQYF. DNA of the CDR3: TGTGCTAGTGCGATAGCGGGGGCTGGCGACGAGCAGTACTTC. The whole variable domain, filled in from reference TRBV12-5 and TRBJ2-7, reads DARVTQTPRHKVTEMGQEVTMRCQPILGHNTVFWYRQTMMQGLELLAYFRNRAPLDDSGMPKDRFSAEMPDATLATLKIQPSEPRDSAVYFCASAIAGAGDEQYFGPGTRLTVT.

The chain has TRBV6-1 and TRBJ1-3, with D unresolved. Germline V gene data show CDR1 as MNHNS and CDR2 as SASEGT. This CDR3 has 14 amino acids. Trimming took off 5 bases at V and 2 bases at J, with 10 bases between the two ends. This CDR3 reads CASSTTPPGNTIYF. The CDR3 nucleotides read TGTGCCAGCAGTACTACACCCCCTGGAAACACCATATATTTT.

The rearrangement links TRBV19 to TRBJ1-5, with 10 bases that match TRBD1. Germline CDR1 is LNHDA and CDR2 is SQIVND (reference sequence). There are 15 residues in the CDR3. V lost 3 bases, J lost 6 bases, and 5 bases stayed unmatched. The CDR3 coding sequence is TGTGCCAGTAGTATCGGAGGACAGGGGGGTCAGCCCCAGCATTTT. Translation gives CASSIGGQGGQPQHF.

The CDR3 bases are TGTGCCAGCAGTGAAGCGCTTTTGGACTACGGTGGAGCTTTCTTT. This codes for CASSEALLDYGGAFF. The chain links TRBV2 to TRBJ1-1; D remains ambiguous. Deletions cut 0 bases from V and 10 bases from J, with 18 bases between. CDR1 SNHLY and CDR2 FYNNEI come from the germline V gene. This CDR3 region has 15 residues.

V is TRBV15 and J is TRBJ1-1; perhaps TRBD1 as D (6 bases). The germline gives CDR1 LNHNV, CDR2 YYDKDF (reference sequence). The ends were cut back, 0 bases at V and 6 bases at J, with 20 bases in the middle. This CDR3 contains 17 residues. This CDR3 reads CATSRDMTQAGAAEAFF. The CDR3 region has the DNA TGTGCCACCAGCAGAGATATGACACAGGCGGGGGCGGCTGAAGCTTTCTTT.

The chain combines TRBV7-3 with TRBJ1-2; the D is unclear. The CDR3 is 15 amino acids. The ends were cut back, 0 bases at V and 5 bases at J, with 13 bases in the middle. Per the germline V gene, CDR1 is SGHTA and CDR2 is FQGTGA. The CDR3 DNA reads TGTGCCAGCAGCTTAACGGGAGCAGCTGAGTATGGCTACACCTTC. This gives the protein CASSLTGAAEYGYTF.

The chain is built from TRBV27 and TRBJ2-1; TRBD1 is a possible D gene (6 bases). The CDR3 runs to 13 residues. V shed 5 bases and J shed 7 bases, with 12 bases lying between them. Germline V gene data show CDR1 as MNHEY and CDR2 as SMNVEV (reference sequence). In DNA form, the CDR3 reads TGTGCCAGCAGTACAATGCAGGGGAATGAGCAGTTCTTC. This codes for CASSTMQGNEQFF.

V usage is TRBV18 and J usage is TRBJ1-4; TRBD1 agrees at 8 bases. Per the germline V gene, CDR1 is KGHSH and CDR2 is LQKENI. The CDR3 is made up of 15 amino acids. V lost 5 bases to trimming and J lost 8 bases; unmatched junction nucleotides: 10. CDR3 sequence reads: CASSVSGGGGEKLFF. In DNA, the CDR3 is TGTGCCAGCTCAGTTTCAGGGGGCGGAGGAGAAAAACTGTTTTTT.

This chain uses TRBV5-1 with TRBJ2-7, with D uncertain. The CDR3 covers 12 residues. Per the germline V gene, CDR1 is SGHRS and CDR2 is YFSETQ. V lost 3 bases and J 4 bases, leaving 8 bases between the germline ends. This CDR3 reads CASSSTGYEQYF. CDR3 DNA: TGCGCCAGCAGCTCGACTGGGTACGAGCAGTACTTC.

The chain recombines TRBV2 with TRBJ2-4, with D possibly being TRBD1 (7 bases). This CDR3 has 15 amino acids. Germline CDR1 and CDR2: SNHLY and FYNNEI. V was clipped by 5 bases and J by 8 bases, with 19 bases between them. The CDR3 nucleotides are TGTGCCAGCAGTCGGACTACCGGGGACAGTCACATTCAGTACTTC. Translation gives CASSRTTGDSHIQYF.

The V and J genes are TRBV6-6 and TRBJ2-3; 8 nucleotides line up with TRBD1. From germline, CDR1 is MNHNY and CDR2 SVGAGI (reference sequence). J lost 5 bases, V lost 7 bases, and 5 bases had no gene match. The length of the CDR3 is 13 residues. The CDR3 region is CASKAGGGDTQYF. CDR3 DNA: TGTGCCAGCAAGGCAGGGGGCGGAGATACGCAGTATTTT.

This rearrangement joins TRBV2 to TRBJ2-2; 10 nucleotides align to TRBD1. The ends lost 11 bases at V and 1 base at J; junction bases unmatched: 4. The CDR3 covers 14 residues. Germline values: CDR1 SNHLY, CDR2 FYNNEI. CDR3 sequence (DNA): TGTGCCGGAGGGACAGGGGAGAACACCGGGGAGCTGTTTTTT. This codes for CAGGTGENTGELFF.

The rearrangement joins TRBV7-2 to TRBJ1-6; 7 bases fit TRBD1. This CDR3 is 16 amino acids long. Trimming at V came to 2 bases and at J to 9 bases, leaving 10 bases not matched to a gene. Germline V gives CDR1 SGHTA, CDR2 FQGNSA. The CDR3 DNA is TGTGCCAGCAGCTTATTTGACAGGGAGATCGGTTCACCCCTCCACTTT. Translated, it gives CASSLFDREIGSPLHF.

The chain is built from TRBV7-9 and TRBJ2-3, with 9 bases that match TRBD2. Trimming took 2 bases from V and 1 from J; bases not matched to a gene: 10. This CDR3 has 18 amino acids. The germline gives CDR1 SEHNR, CDR2 FQNEAQ (reference sequence). As DNA, the CDR3 is TGTGCCAGCAGCTTATCGTTTTATGAGCGGGGGGGCACAGATACGCAGTATTTT. Translating it yields CASSLSFYERGGTDTQYF. Based on the CDR3 plus reference TRBV7-9 and TRBJ2-3, the full variable domain is DTGVSQNPRHKITKRGQNVTFRCDPISEHNRLYWYRQTLGQGPEFLTYFQNEAQLEKSRLLSDRFSAERPKGSFSTLEIQRTEQGDSAMYLCASSLSFYERGGTDTQYFGPGTRLTVL.

On this clone: The same CDR3 can be traced to other DNA sequences in this sample. The gene calls are TRBV7-3 and TRBJ2-3; no clear D gene. Trimming removed 3 bases from V and 4 bases from J, with 11 bases in between. The CDR3 length is 14 residues. Germline V gives CDR1 SGHTA, CDR2 FQGTGA. The CDR3 coding sequence is TGTGCCAGCAGCTTGAACCGAGGTCCAGATACGCAGTATTTT. Translating gives CASSLNRGPDTQYF.

The V and J genes are TRBV11-2 and TRBJ2-5; the D gene is possibly TRBD2 (5 bases). In germline, CDR1 is SGHAT, CDR2 FQNNGV. The CDR3 runs to 14 residues. V was clipped by 4 bases and J by 5 bases, with 14 bases between them. In nucleotides, the CDR3 is TGTGCCAGCAGCTCTACCGGACTTCCGGAGACCCAGTACTTC. Its translation: CASSSTGLPETQYF.

The V and J genes are TRBV6-5 and TRBJ2-7; weak D call: TRBD2 (6 bases). The germline CDR1 and CDR2 sequences are MNHEY and SVGAGI. The CDR3 is 15 amino acids. V lost 5 bases to trimming and J lost 3 bases, with 17 bases between them. Here the CDR3 DNA reads TGTGCCAGCAGTCAGGAGGGTTGGGTTAGCTACGAGCAGTACTTC. Translated, it gives CASSQEGWVSYEQYF.

This rearrangement joins TRBV5-6 to TRBJ2-1, with 7 nucleotides matching TRBD2. The CDR3 loop spans 15 amino acids. CDR1 SGHDT and CDR2 YYEEEE come from the germline V gene. The junction had 8 bases not matched to a gene; V was cut back by 3 bases and J by 5 bases. CDR3: CASSSGLTHHNEQFF. CDR3 nucleotide sequence: TGTGCCAGCAGCTCGGGACTAACCCATCACAATGAGCAGTTCTTC. The variable domain in full, completed from reference TRBV5-6 and TRBJ2-1, reads DAGVTQSPTHLIKTRGQQVTLRCSPKSGHDTVSWYQQALGQGPQFIFQYYEEEERQRGNFPDRFSGHQFPNYSSELNVNALLLGDSALYLCASSSGLTHHNEQFFGPGTRLTVL.

This chain links TRBV5-6 with TRBJ2-1, with 15 nucleotides matching TRBD2. The ends lost 2 bases at V and 10 bases at J; junction bases unmatched: 4. The length of the CDR3 is 15 residues. Germline V gene lookup returns CDR1 SGHDT and CDR2 YYEEEE. The CDR3 protein is CASSLGLAGGGEQFF. The CDR3 coding sequence is TGTGCCAGCAGCTTAGGACTAGCGGGGGGGGGCGAGCAGTTCTTC.

The rearrangement uses TRBV6-1 and TRBJ2-1; 12 bases fit TRBD2. The CDR3 is made up of 15 amino acids. Trimming cost V 1 base and J 10 bases; bases outside gene matches: 5. Germline V gene sequence: CDR1 MNHNS, CDR2 SASEGT. The CDR3 DNA sequence: TGTGCCAGCAGTGAAGGGTGGACTAGCGGGGAAGAGCAGTTCTTC. This sequence encodes CASSEGWTSGEEQFF.

The chain employs TRBV19 and TRBJ2-7, with a possible D match to TRBD1 (6 bases). Trimming removed 3 bases at V and 3 bases at J, with 15 bases between. This CDR3 is built from 15 residues. In germline, CDR1 is LNHDA, CDR2 SQIVND (reference sequence). Here the CDR3 reads CASSISDLGGYEQYF. As DNA, the CDR3 is TGTGCCAGTAGTATCTCTGACCTAGGGGGCTACGAGCAGTACTTC.

This clone appeared a single time. This chain links TRBV5-1 with TRBJ1-6; the match to TRBD1 covers 9 bases. The ends lost 4 bases at V and 9 bases at J; junction bases unmatched: 20. Germline V gene data show CDR1 as SGHRS and CDR2 as YFSETQ. This CDR3 has 19 residues. CDR3: CASSHWRTGDPAKGSPLHF. The CDR3 nucleotides are TGCGCCAGCAGCCATTGGAGGACAGGGGACCCCGCGAAGGGTTCACCCCTCCACTTT.

This clone was seen a single time. V usage is TRBV18 and J usage is TRBJ1-1, with 8 bases aligning to TRBD1. CDR3 length: 13 residues. Trimming at V came to 6 bases and at J to 3 bases, leaving 3 bases not matched to a gene. CDR1 is KGHSH, CDR2 LQKENI, per germline. In DNA, the CDR3 is TGTGCCAGCTCTCCCAGGGGGCACACTGAAGCTTTCTTT. It translates to CASSPRGHTEAFF.

V gene TRBV7-9 combines with J gene TRBJ1-1; D is uncertain. The CDR3 has 15 residues. Trimming stripped 1 base from V and 2 bases from J, with 11 bases between. Germline CDR1 is SEHNR and CDR2 is FQNEAQ (reference sequence). The CDR3 loop reads CASSLVRVGNTEAFF. CDR3 in DNA: TGTGCCAGCAGCTTAGTGAGGGTAGGAAACACTGAAGCTTTCTTT.

The chain joins TRBV5-5 to TRBJ2-7, with D hard to call. Trimming left V 0 bases short and J 0 bases short, with 10 bases between. Germline lookup yields CDR1 SGHKS and CDR2 YYEKEE (reference sequence). The CDR3 loop spans 15 amino acids. CDR3 DNA sequence: TGTGCCAGCAGCTTGGAATTAAGGAGCTCCTACGAGCAGTACTTC. Encoded protein: CASSLELRSSYEQYF.

The chain recombines TRBV30 with TRBJ1-1; a possible D gene is TRBD1 (6 bases). CDR1 is GTSNPN, CDR2 SVGIG, per germline (reference sequence). The length of the CDR3 is 13 residues. CDR3 loop: CALGGQLNTEAFF. The CDR3 bases are TGTGCTTTGGGGGGGCAGTTGAACACTGAAGCTTTCTTT.